The source of this T cell receptor (beta chain) is a study of blood T cell repertoires in COVID-19. Study summary: Sources were T cells, B-cell-depleted T cells, or PBMCs; the material itself was cDNA or gDNA.

This clone has just one count. The junction had 5 bases not matched to a gene; V was cut back by 4 bases and J by 2 bases. The CDR3 sequence is 16 residues long. Germline lookup yields CDR1 MNHEY and CDR2 SMNVEV (reference sequence). Repertoires were generated with immunoSEQ multiplex PCR, while TCRdb's copy carries only in-frame clones and drops some. This table holds 130,000 or so clones, 85% to 90% found once. The receptor's source is a man between 60 and 75 years old with acute or convalescent COVID-19. The material sequenced was peripheral blood. The chain couples TRBV27 to TRBJ1-6; 7 positions agree with TRBD1. CDR3 residues: CASSWRGLTYNSPLHF. The CDR3 bases are TGTGCCAGCAGTTGGAGGGGGCTTACCTATAATTCACCCCTCCACTTT.